The sequence of this T cell receptor (beta chain) was determined in a study of monozygotic twins with inflammatory bowel disease. General observations from the study: Healthy co-twins, by inverse Simpson, had higher TCRbeta diversity than their siblings with IBD.

The CDR3 spans 12 residues. Germline CDR1 reads LNHDA; CDR2 reads SQIVND (reference sequence). With the 5' RACE reads reprocessed, TCRdb shows one record per CDR3 protein and no DNA. Here the sample table reports 150,000 or so distinct CDR3 sequences. Concerning this clonotype: Its cognate antigen is unknown.

The sample comprised blood. The chain carries TRBV19 and TRBJ2-5; TCRdb's D gene call, TRBD2, goes unchecked for lack of DNA. The source is a human donor with ulcerative colitis or Crohn's disease, or a healthy co-twin of an affected twin (not recorded which). The CDR3 loop reads CASSAGWETQYF.